Listed below are T cell receptor beta chains from one sample, sequenced in a study of T-cell memory formation after mild COVID-19. Via MiXCR, TCRdb re-called the 5' RACE reads, giving one row per CDR3 protein. The data show hundreds of thousands of distinct CDR3 sequences, 25% to 30% seen once. The sample consisted of PBMCs or a T cell subset sorted from them (not recorded which). The source of these receptors is an adult woman who had mild COVID-19 (a few samples of this study predate the infection). Cell type and time point are not known. CDR3s include the opening cysteine and the closing phenylalanine or tryptophan. The order of the fields is D gene, V gene, clone size, J gene, CDR3 DNA, CDR3 protein. A D gene is named only where the DNA matches it firmly. The size entry is marked missing in some rows and otherwise reads once, few, many or a size class.

-	TRBV6-5	-	TRBJ2-3	TGTGCCAGCAGGACCGGAAACACAGATACGCAGTATTTT	CASRTGNTDTQYF
-	TRBV15	-	TRBJ2-7	TGTGCCACCAGCACGGGGTACTCGGCCTACGAGCAGTACTTC	CATSTGYSAYEQYF
TRBD1	TRBV5-1	few	TRBJ2-7	TGCGCCAGCAGCTTCGGACCGACAGGGAGCGCCTACGAGCAGTACTTC	CASSFGPTGSAYEQYF
TRBD1	TRBV7-8	-	TRBJ2-7	TGTGCCAGCAGCCACGACAGGGGACGCTACGAGCAGTACTTC	CASSHDRGRYEQYF
TRBD2	TRBV12-3/TRBV12-4	few	TRBJ2-1	TGTGCCAGCAGCCCCGGGACTAGTCGGGTCATGGAGCAGTTCTTC	CASSPGTSRVMEQFF
-	TRBV14	few	TRBJ1-5	TGTGCCAGCAGCCAGGGTATGAGACAGCCCCAGCATTTT	CASSQGMRQPQHF
TRBD1	TRBV12-3/TRBV12-4	-	TRBJ2-5	TGTGCCAGCAGTTTAGGAGGACAGGGAGAGACCCAGTACTTC	CASSLGGQGETQYF
-	TRBV7-2	few	TRBJ2-5	TGTGCCAGCAGCTTATATAGGGAGACCCAGTACTTC	CASSLYRETQYF
-	TRBV29-1	few	TRBJ2-1	TGCAGCGTGGACCTGAGCTCCTACAATGAGCAGTTCTTC	CSVDLSSYNEQFF
-	TRBV29-1	-	TRBJ1-1	TGCAGCATAGGAGGGAACACTGAAGCTTTCTTT	CSIGGNTEAFF
-	TRBV7-9	-	TRBJ2-1	TGTGCCAGCAGCTTAAACGGACAGCAGTTCTTC	CASSLNGQQFF
-	TRBV30	few	TRBJ1-2	TGTGCCTGGAGTGTTTCGGGGGGCTACACCTTC	CAWSVSGGYTF
TRBD2	TRBV11-2	few	TRBJ2-5	TGTGCCAGCAGCTTAGGGAGCGGGAGGTCAGAGACCCAGTACTTC	CASSLGSGRSETQYF
TRBD2	TRBV6-2/TRBV6-3	few	TRBJ2-1	TGTGCCAGCAGTTTAGCCGGGACTACCAACAATGAGCAGTTCTTC	CASSLAGTTNNEQFF
-	TRBV11-2	-	TRBJ2-7	TGTGCCAGCAGCTCACGATGGGGGAACGAGCAGTACTTC	CASSSRWGNEQYF
TRBD2	TRBV15	-	TRBJ2-7	TGTGCCACCCGAACTAGCGGGAGAATCCGCGAGCAGTACTTC	CATRTSGRIREQYF
-	TRBV3-1	few	TRBJ2-7	TGTGCCAGCAGCCTTGAAGGGGGGACGTCCTACGAGCAGTACTTC	CASSLEGGTSYEQYF
TRBD1	TRBV7-2	-	TRBJ1-5	TGTGCCAGTGCCCTTAGACAGGGTACCAATCAGCCCCAGCATTTT	CASALRQGTNQPQHF
-	TRBV5-6	many	TRBJ2-3	TGTGCCAGCAGCTCCGTGGGGGCGAGGGGCACAGATACGCAGTATTTT	CASSSVGARGTDTQYF
-	TRBV6-1	-	TRBJ1-2	TGTGCCAGCAGTGAATCGGGCTGGGCTGATGGCTACACCTTC	CASSESGWADGYTF
TRBD1	TRBV4-3	few	TRBJ2-7	TGCGCCAGCAGCCAAGATGGGACAGGGGGGGGCGAGCAGTACTTC	CASSQDGTGGGEQYF
-	TRBV3-1	-	TRBJ1-1	TGTGCCAGCAGCCAAGTTGCCGGCCGGGGGATGAAAGCTTTCTTT	CASSQVAGRGMKAFF
TRBD1	TRBV4-3	few	TRBJ2-7	TGCGCCAGCAGCCAAGTGGGACAGGGAGGTGACGAGCAGTACTTC	CASSQVGQGGDEQYF
TRBD1	TRBV27	few	TRBJ2-7	TGTGCCAGCAGGCCCCGGGGACAGGGTCGGTCCGAGCAGTACTTC	CASRPRGQGRSEQYF
TRBD1	TRBV20-1	-	TRBJ2-1	TGCAGTGGGACAGGGCGACTAGATCACCTGAATGAGCAGTTCTTC	CSGTGRLDHLNEQFF
-	TRBV29-1	once	TRBJ2-1	TGCAGCGTTGACACAAATGAGCAGTTCTTC	CSVDTNEQFF
-	TRBV9	few	TRBJ2-7	TGTGCCAGCAGCGTAGATGGGAACTACGAGCAGTACTTC	CASSVDGNYEQYF
TRBD1	TRBV5-1	few	TRBJ1-2	TGCGCCAGCAGCTTGGCCCCAGGGGGCAACTATGGCTACACCTTC	CASSLAPGGNYGYTF
-	TRBV5-1	few	TRBJ2-3	TGCGCCAGCAGCTTGGATGGACTATTAGACACGCAGTATTTT	CASSLDGLLDTQYF
-	TRBV14	-	TRBJ2-7	TGTGCCAGCAGCCAAGATGGGGGAAACTCCTACGAGCAGTACTTC	CASSQDGGNSYEQYF
-	TRBV9	few	TRBJ2-5	TGTGCCAGCAGCGTTACAGGCCAAGAGACCCAGTACTTC	CASSVTGQETQYF
TRBD2	TRBV7-3	few	TRBJ2-1	TGTGCCAGCAGCTTAAGAGCGGGAGGCCCTAATGAGCAGTTCTTC	CASSLRAGGPNEQFF
-	TRBV6-2/TRBV6-3	many	TRBJ2-2	TGTGCCAGCAGTGACCGGACAAACACCGGGGAGCTGTTTTTT	CASSDRTNTGELFF
-	TRBV9	-	TRBJ2-6	TGTGCCAGCAGCGAAATGGGCAGGGGGGCCTCTGGGGCCAACGTCCTGACTTTC	CASSEMGRGASGANVLTF
-	TRBV27	-	TRBJ2-2	TGTGCCAGCAGTTTCCCCGGGGGGGAGCTGTTTTTT	CASSFPGGELFF
TRBD2	TRBV13	-	TRBJ2-7	TGTGCCAGCAGCTTAGCGGGGGGGCCGGGCTACGAGCAGTACTTC	CASSLAGGPGYEQYF
-	TRBV20-1	-	TRBJ1-3	TGCAGTGCTAGAGAATCAGGCGGCACTGGAAACACCATATATTTT	CSARESGGTGNTIYF
-	TRBV5-1	-	TRBJ1-1	TGCGCCAGCAGCTTGGAAAGGGAAGTTAACGAAGCTTTCTTT	CASSLEREVNEAFF
TRBD2	TRBV9	-	TRBJ2-3	TGTGCCAGCAGCGTAGGAGCGGGGGGGCACACAGATACGCAGTATTTT	CASSVGAGGHTDTQYF
-	TRBV20-1	few	TRBJ2-6	TGCAGTGCTAGTGAGAGATTCTCTGGGGCCAACGTCCTGACTTTC	CSASERFSGANVLTF
TRBD1	TRBV7-9	-	TRBJ2-7	TGTGCCAGCAGCTCTACAGGGGGCCGCTACGAGCAGTACTTC	CASSSTGGRYEQYF
-	TRBV18	few	TRBJ2-7	TGTGCCAGCTCACCCCCCGCCGGTCCCTACGAGCAGTACTTC	CASSPPAGPYEQYF
-	TRBV11-2	-	TRBJ2-5	TGTGCCAGCAGCCTAAACGGCGCAGGGGCGATCGAGACCCAGTACTTC	CASSLNGAGAIETQYF
TRBD1	TRBV6-5	few	TRBJ2-3	TGTGCCACCCTACAGGGGAGCACAGATACGCAGTATTTT	CATLQGSTDTQYF
TRBD2	TRBV5-1	-	TRBJ2-5	TGCGCCAGCAGCTTGAGTAGCGGGGGGGCCGGGGAGACCCAGTACTTC	CASSLSSGGAGETQYF
TRBD1	TRBV12-3/TRBV12-4	-	TRBJ2-3	TGTGCCAGCAGTTGGGGGACAGGGGAGTCAGATACGCAGTATTTT	CASSWGTGESDTQYF
-	TRBV5-1	-	TRBJ1-2	TGCGCCAGCAGCTTGGCCGCGGGGCAGGGCAGTGGCTACACCTTC	CASSLAAGQGSGYTF
-	TRBV29-1	few	TRBJ2-7	TGCAGCGTTGTGGAACCTAGGGGCAGGGCCTACGAGCAGTACTTC	CSVVEPRGRAYEQYF